Presented here are 27 T cell receptor beta chains from one specimen sequenced in a study of beta chain features in type 1 diabetes. General study findings and limits: People with Type 1 diabetes carried modestly yet significantly shorter TCRB CDR3s in all four CD4+ subsets.

Expressed TCRB transcripts were sequenced because the isolated RNA had all been reverse transcribed beforehand. Measured with immunoSEQ multiplex PCR; TCRdb has only the in-frame clones, and not every one. The sample includes about 340,000 clones, 9.3% of them seen just once. These receptors lack a known antigen. Sequenced: central memory CD4+ T cells from blood. All receptors derive from a man aged 25-45 years with type 1 diabetes.

This clone turned up a few times. The chain links TRBV7-2 to TRBJ2-1; D gene unclear. The CDR3 contains 15 residues. CDR1 and CDR2 (germline): SGHTA, FQGNSA. V was clipped by 1 base and J by 5 bases, with 12 bases between them. The CDR3 loop reads CASSLGIGRHNEQFF. The CDR3 DNA is TGTGCCAGCAGCTTAGGGATCGGGCGCCACAATGAGCAGTTCTTC.

The V gene is TRBV30, the J gene TRBJ2-7; 10 positions match TRBD1. V was pared by 5 bases and J by 1 base, with 5 bases of the junction left unmatched. The CDR3 loop spans 14 amino acids. Germline CDR1 reads GTSNPN; CDR2 reads SVGIG (reference sequence). This CDR3 reads CAWGGQGLSYEQYF. The CDR3 DNA is TGTGCCTGGGGGGGACAGGGGTTATCCTACGAGCAGTACTTC.

The chain uses TRBV6-6 and TRBJ1-2; D might be TRBD1 (6 bases). Germline CDR1 is MNHNY and CDR2 is SVGAGI (reference sequence). Trimming left V 5 bases short and J 8 bases short, with 12 bases between. The CDR3 has 12 residues. This CDR3 reads CASSDSGTGYTF. In nucleotides, the CDR3 is TGTGCCAGCAGTGATTCCGGGACAGGCTACACCTTC.

This clone has only a few counts. The V and J genes are TRBV7-9 and TRBJ2-7; 7 bases align to TRBD1. The germline CDR1 and CDR2 sequences are SEHNR and FQNEAQ (reference sequence). J was trimmed by 0 bases and V by 2 bases; bases with no gene match: 7. This CDR3 region has 16 residues. CDR3: CASSLTLQGNSYEQYF. Written as DNA, the CDR3 is TGTGCCAGCAGCTTAACCTTACAGGGGAACTCCTACGAGCAGTACTTC. Together with reference TRBV7-9 and TRBJ2-7, the CDR3 gives the full variable domain: DTGVSQNPRHKITKRGQNVTFRCDPISEHNRLYWYRQTLGQGPEFLTYFQNEAQLEKSRLLSDRFSAERPKGSFSTLEIQRTEQGDSAMYLCASSLTLQGNSYEQYFGPGTRLTVT.

This clone was seen only a few times. The chain has TRBV7-9 and TRBJ2-7; TRBD2 matches 7 bases. In germline, CDR1 is SEHNR, CDR2 FQNEAQ (reference sequence). The CDR3 sequence is 14 residues long. The V and J ends lost 8 bases and 3 bases, in that order; junction bases with no gene match: 10. The CDR3 DNA reads TGTGCCAGCTCCCGGGCTAGCGGTCTCTACGAGCAGTACTTC. Residues: CASSRASGLYEQYF.

This clone was seen a few times. The V call is TRBV6-5, the J call TRBJ1-3; the match to TRBD1 covers 10 bases. V trimming: 4 bases; J trimming: 1 base; junction bases outside the gene matches: 4. Germline CDR1 and CDR2: MNHEY and SVGAGI. This CDR3 has 16 residues. The CDR3 sequence: CASSSRQGASGNTIYF. The CDR3 DNA is TGTGCCAGCAGTTCAAGACAGGGGGCATCTGGAAACACCATATATTTT.

This rearrangement joins TRBV15 to TRBJ2-7, with unresolved D. Germline V gene data show CDR1 as LNHNV and CDR2 as YYDKDF (reference sequence). The CDR3 runs 13 residues. Trimming pared 0 bases from V and 2 bases from J, leaving 5 bases between. CDR3 nucleotide sequence: TGTGCCACCAGCAGAGATGGCACCTACGAGCAGTACTTC. Translated: CATSRDGTYEQYF.

The chain is built from TRBV7-2 and TRBJ2-1; D is possibly TRBD2 (5 bases). Germline V lookup: CDR1 SGHTA, CDR2 FQGNSA. The V end lost 1 base, the J end lost 3 bases, and 7 bases lay between the germline ends. The CDR3 runs to 14 residues. CDR3 in amino acids: CASSLGGYYNEQFF. The CDR3 nucleotides are TGTGCCAGCAGCTTAGGAGGGTACTACAATGAGCAGTTCTTC.

This clone has more than one count but fewer than ten. This sequence joins TRBV20-1 and TRBJ1-1, with D unclear. The V gene's germline CDR1 is DFQATT and CDR2 SNEGSKA (reference sequence). V lost 3 bases and J 9 bases, leaving 8 bases between the germline ends. The CDR3 has 10 residues. DNA for the CDR3: TGCAGTGCTAGGGGGAGTAAAGCTTTCTTT. Encoded protein: CSARGSKAFF.

The rearrangement links TRBV2 to TRBJ1-5, with TRBD1 matching 7 bases. CDR1 and CDR2 from the germline V gene are SNHLY and FYNNEI. CDR3 length: 13 residues. J gave up 4 bases and V 6 bases, and 3 bases lay outside the gene matches. CDR3 residues: CASSLDRNQPQHF. DNA for the CDR3: TGTGCCAGCAGCTTGGACAGGAATCAGCCCCAGCATTTT.

This clone was found a few times. The CDR3 here is CASRTRWDGEQFF. CDR3 DNA sequence: TGTGCCAGCAGGACGAGGTGGGATGGTGAGCAGTTCTTC. The V call is TRBV6-5, the J call TRBJ2-1, with D uncertain. The CDR3 extends over 13 amino acids. The germline gives CDR1 MNHEY, CDR2 SVGAGI. V was cut by 6 bases and J by 9 bases, with 15 bases left in between.

This clone was seen ten or more times. The chain employs TRBV4-3 and TRBJ2-3; D gene ambiguous. The CDR3 consists of 17 residues. Germline assignment: CDR1 LGHNA and CDR2 YSLEER. V gave up 0 bases and J gave up 5 bases, with 18 bases separating them. As DNA, the CDR3 is TGCGCCAGCAGCCAAGATAGTCCGCCCCTGCCACGAGATACGCAGTATTTT. Translated: CASSQDSPPLPRDTQYF.

This clone was seen ten or more times. The chain couples TRBV4-3 to TRBJ1-4, with 10 nucleotides matching TRBD1. CDR1 is LGHNA and CDR2 is YSLEER in the germline V gene. The V and J ends lost 0 bases and 11 bases, in that order; junction bases with no gene match: 9. There are 16 residues in the CDR3. CDR3 loop: CASSQEFDRGPPKLFF. CDR3 sequence (DNA): TGCGCCAGCAGCCAAGAGTTCGACAGGGGGCCTCCCAAACTGTTTTTT.

The table lists this clone with a few counts. Other nucleotide sequences from this sample produce the same CDR3. The genes are TRBV7-9 and TRBJ2-2; TRBD1 aligns across 10 bases. Germline-derived CDR1 and CDR2 are SEHNR and FQNEAQ (reference sequence). Germline trimming cut 2 bases from V and 5 bases from J; bases unmatched to any gene: 2. This CDR3 comprises 15 residues. This CDR3 reads CASSLRDRGTGELFF. The CDR3 nucleotides read TGTGCCAGCAGCTTACGGGACAGGGGAACCGGGGAGCTGTTTTTT.

This clone was detected a few times. This sequence joins TRBV11-2 and TRBJ2-5; D unclear. With 2 bases removed from V and 1 base from J, the gap between germline ends came to 11 bases. In germline, CDR1 is SGHAT, CDR2 FQNNGV. This CDR3 has 15 residues. As DNA, the CDR3 is TGTGCCAGCAGCTTAAATGGGCAGTTCCAAGAGACCCAGTACTTC. Its protein is CASSLNGQFQETQYF. The full variable domain, in which reference TRBV11-2 and TRBJ2-5 provide the parts outside the CDR3, is EAGVAQSPRYKIIEKRQSVAFWCNPISGHATLYWYQQILGQGPKLLIQFQNNGVVDDSQLPKDRFSAERLKGVDSTLKIQPAKLEDSAVYLCASSLNGQFQETQYFGPGTRLLVL.

CDR3 sequence: CASSDPGQGNYGYTF. The CDR3 bases are TGCGCCAGCAGCGACCCGGGACAGGGGAACTATGGCTACACCTTC. The chain uses TRBV5-1 and TRBJ1-2, with 10 bases identical to TRBD1. Germline V gene data show CDR1 as SGHRS and CDR2 as YFSETQ. This CDR3 spans 15 amino acids. With 4 bases clipped from V and 2 bases from J, the junction kept 5 bases outside the gene matches.

Only a few counts were recorded for this clone. The rearrangement joins TRBV6-5 to TRBJ2-4; 7 bases map to TRBD1. V shed 2 bases, J shed 15 bases, and the junction held 7 bases outside the gene matches. Germline assignment: CDR1 MNHEY and CDR2 SVGAGI. The CDR3 is made up of 12 amino acids. The CDR3 DNA is TGTGCCAGCAGTTACGCGACGGGACAGAGGTACTTC. Its translation: CASSYATGQRYF.

This rearrangement joins TRBV9 to TRBJ2-7; D not resolved. V shed 4 bases and J shed 5 bases, with 13 bases lying between them. CDR3 length: 13 residues. Per the germline V gene, CDR1 is SGDLS and CDR2 is YYNGEE. For the CDR3, the DNA is TGTGCCAGCAGCCCTTCTCTTTTAAACGAGCAGTACTTC. It translates to CASSPSLLNEQYF.

Only a few counts were recorded for this clone. The gene calls are TRBV6-5 and TRBJ2-5; D is unresolved. Between the trimmed V and J ends, which lost 6 bases and 2 bases, there was a span of 10 bases. The CDR3 has 13 amino acids. CDR1 and CDR2 (germline): MNHEY, SVGAGI. CDR3: CASSLRRQETQYF. CDR3 sequence (DNA): TGTGCCAGCAGCCTACGCCGGCAAGAGACCCAGTACTTC.

J is TRBJ1-6 and V is TRBV7-2; D not certain. Between the trimmed V and J ends, which lost 2 bases and 9 bases, there was a span of 8 bases. Per the germline V gene, CDR1 is SGHTA and CDR2 is FQGNSA. The CDR3 length is 13 residues. The CDR3 DNA sequence: TGTGCCAGCAGCTTAAATTCGGGTTCACCCCTCCACTTT. Its translation: CASSLNSGSPLHF.

The table lists this clone with many counts. The rearrangement uses TRBV4-3 and TRBJ2-1, with D maybe TRBD1 (7 bases). Germline V lookup: CDR1 LGHNA, CDR2 YSLEER. The ends were cut back, 8 bases at V and 5 bases at J, with 16 bases in the middle. This CDR3 is 14 amino acids long. The CDR3, as DNA: TGCGCCAGCGGATCTCAGGGGGGAGACAATGAGCAGTTCTTC. Protein product: CASGSQGGDNEQFF.

As concerns this clone: A single base separates this from a much larger clone, so it may be a read error. The gene calls are TRBV7-9 and TRBJ2-1, with D hard to call. V lost 1 base and J lost 8, with 3 bases in between. The germline V gene encodes CDR1 SEHNR and CDR2 FQNEAQ (reference sequence). The CDR3 sequence is 11 residues long. The CDR3 DNA follows: TGTGCCAGCAGCTTAGGCGATGAGCAGTTCTTC. This encodes CASSLGDEQFF.

The chain combines TRBV7-7 with TRBJ2-2; weak D call: TRBD2 (6 bases). CDR1 and CDR2 from the germline V gene are SSHAT and FNYEAQ (reference sequence). The CDR3 is 14 residues long. In DNA form, the CDR3 reads TGTGCTAGCGGCTGGAGCAGGAACACCGGGGAGCTGTTTTTT. Protein: CASGWSRNTGELFF.

This chain uses TRBV29-1 with TRBJ2-1; TRBD2 matches at 9 bases. In germline, CDR1 is SQVTM, CDR2 ANQGSEA. This CDR3 is 13 amino acids long. The ends lost 4 bases at V and 3 bases at J; junction bases unmatched: 1. CDR3 DNA: TGCAGCGTTGCGCGGGGGGGCTACAATGAGCAGTTCTTC. Amino acids: CSVARGGYNEQFF.

As concerns this clone: The junction differs from germline at one of its ends, possibly a read error. The genes are TRBV10-3 and TRBJ2-7; D is perhaps TRBD1 (6 bases). The V gene's germline CDR1 is ENHRY and CDR2 SYGVKD. This CDR3 spans 15 amino acids. CDR3 nucleotides: TGTGCCAGCAGTGGCGTGGGGGCTAGGGAAGACGAGCAGTACTTC. Translated: CASSGVGAREDEQYF.

This clone was counted between two and nine times. The rearrangement joins TRBV7-8 to TRBJ1-5; no reliable D call. Germline loops: CDR1 SGHVS, CDR2 FQNEAQ. With 4 bases removed from V and 0 bases from J, the gap between germline ends came to 16 bases. This CDR3 spans 17 amino acids. For the CDR3, the DNA is TGTGCCAGCAGCTCTCGACCCTTCGGGGATAGCAATCAGCCCCAGCATTTT. Residues: CASSSRPFGDSNQPQHF.

The table lists this clone with many counts. This sequence joins TRBV19 and TRBJ2-1; perhaps TRBD2 as D (5 bases). Germline CDR1 and CDR2: LNHDA and SQIVND (reference sequence). Trimming shortened V by 6 bases and J by 1 base, and 16 bases separated the two germline ends. The CDR3 is 16 amino acids. The CDR3 DNA is TGTGCCAGTAGGGAGCTAGCAGGCACTTCCTACAATGAGCAGTTCTTC. Its protein is CASRELAGTSYNEQFF.